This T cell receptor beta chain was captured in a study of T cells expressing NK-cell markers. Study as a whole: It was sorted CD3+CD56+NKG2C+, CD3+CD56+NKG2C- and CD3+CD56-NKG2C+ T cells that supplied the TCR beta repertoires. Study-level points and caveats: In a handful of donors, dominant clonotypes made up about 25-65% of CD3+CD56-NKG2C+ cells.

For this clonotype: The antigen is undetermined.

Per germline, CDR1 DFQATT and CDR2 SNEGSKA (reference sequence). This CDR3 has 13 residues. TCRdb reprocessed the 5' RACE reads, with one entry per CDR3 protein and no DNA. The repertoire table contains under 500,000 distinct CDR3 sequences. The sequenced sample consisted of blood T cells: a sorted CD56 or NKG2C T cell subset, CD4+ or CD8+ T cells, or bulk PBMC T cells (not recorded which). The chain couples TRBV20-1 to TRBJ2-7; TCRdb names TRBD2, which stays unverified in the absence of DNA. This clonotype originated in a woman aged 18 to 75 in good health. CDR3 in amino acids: CRVGLAGVHEQYF.